Below, 32 T cell receptor beta chains from the same sample are listed, as sequenced in a study of OX40 agonist ivuxolimab in advanced cancers. Method: immunoSEQ multiplex PCR; TCRdb's copy keeps in-frame clones and lacks some. Seen here are approximately 50,000 clones, about 88% observed once, and the top ten hold approximately 0.8%. Sequenced material: CD4+ or CD8+ T cells sorted from blood, taken in a trial of the OX40 agonist ivuxolimab. The receptors here all came from an adult with an advanced solid tumor such as melanoma, head and neck, liver or kidney cancer.

Written as DNA, the CDR3 is TGTGCCAGCAGTGTGGACCGGAGGTATGGCTACACCTTC. This gives the protein CASSVDRRYGYTF. The J gene is TRBJ1-2, the V gene TRBV27; D gene ambiguous. The V and J ends lost 5 bases and 5 bases respectively, with 12 bases between them. CDR3 size: 13 residues. The germline gives CDR1 MNHEY, CDR2 SMNVEV (reference sequence).

The gene calls are TRBV7-2 and TRBJ2-7; D unresolved. Germline assignment: CDR1 SGHTA and CDR2 FQGNSA. Trimming removed 1 base from V and 9 bases from J, with 13 bases in between. The CDR3 loop spans 13 amino acids. The CDR3 coding sequence is TGTGCCAGCAGCTTAGGGGTGGCAGGTCCGCAGTACTTC. It codes for CASSLGVAGPQYF. The full variable domain, its missing parts supplied by reference TRBV7-2 and TRBJ2-7, is GAGVSQSPSNKVTEKGKDVELRCDPISGHTALYWYRQSLGQGLEFLIYFQGNSAPDKSGLPSDRFSAERTGGSVSTLTIQRTQQEDSAVYLCASSLGVAGPQYFGPGTRLTVT.

The CDR3 nucleotides read TGTGCCAGCAGTTTAGGGCGGGGGGGCGATACGCAGTATTTT. Translating gives CASSLGRGGDTQYF. The chain recombines TRBV28 with TRBJ2-3; 9 bases are shared with TRBD2. The germline V gene has CDR1 MDHEN and CDR2 SYDVKM. The CDR3 has 14 amino acids. V shed 2 bases, J shed 6 bases, and the junction held 3 bases outside the gene matches.

The gene calls are TRBV2 and TRBJ2-1, with 10 nucleotides matching TRBD1. V was clipped by 8 bases and J by 7 bases; unmatched bases: 5. CDR3 size: 13 residues. The germline gives CDR1 SNHLY, CDR2 FYNNEI. CDR3 nucleotides: TGTGCCAGCCAAGGACAGGGGGTTAATGAGCAGTTCTTC. Protein: CASQGQGVNEQFF.

There are a few counts of this clone. The chain couples TRBV5-1 to TRBJ2-2; 8 positions agree with TRBD1. The CDR3 has 14 residues. Germline CDR1 SGHRS, CDR2 YFSETQ. V gave up 6 bases and J gave up 4 bases; unmatched junction bases: 5. CDR3 nucleotide sequence: TGCGCCAGCACGCCAGGGGGCGTCACCGGGGAGCTGTTTTTT. Protein: CASTPGGVTGELFF.

This sequence joins TRBV11-2 and TRBJ2-4; D uncertain. Gene TRBJ2-5 matches the end of the DNA better, so the J call may be wrong. This CDR3 spans 13 amino acids. CDR1 is SGHAT, CDR2 FQNNGV, per germline. CDR3 sequence: CASSLDSTGTQYF. The CDR3, as DNA: TGTGCCAGCAGCTTAGACAGCACCGGGACCCAGTACTTC.

This clone was seen just once. This chain joins TRBV5-5 and TRBJ1-4; 9 bases are a match to TRBD1. This CDR3 is 16 amino acids long. Trimming took 2 bases from V and 7 from J; bases not matched to a gene: 9. Germline CDR1 and CDR2: SGHKS and YYEKEE (reference sequence). The DNA for the CDR3 is TGTGCCAGCAGCTTAGATACAGGGGGCGCCGGTGAAAAACTGTTTTTT. Protein: CASSLDTGGAGEKLFF.

The chain is built from TRBV2 and TRBJ1-2; 9 positions agree with TRBD1. The CDR3 has 14 amino acids. The germline V gene encodes CDR1 SNHLY and CDR2 FYNNEI. V gave up 3 bases and J gave up 6 bases; unmatched junction bases: 5. DNA of the CDR3: TGTGCCAGCAGTGAGGACAGGGGCGTAGATGGCTACACCTTC. Amino acids: CASSEDRGVDGYTF. Combining the CDR3 with reference TRBV2 and TRBJ1-2 gives the whole variable domain EPEVTQTPSHQVTQMGQEVILRCVPISNHLYFYWYRQILGQKVEFLVSFYNNEISEKSEIFDDQFSVERPDGSNFTLKIRSTKLEDSAMYFCASSEDRGVDGYTFGSGTRLTVV.

This rearrangement joins TRBV5-4 to TRBJ2-3; 10 positions match TRBD2. Losses at the gene ends were 0 bases for V and 9 bases for J; bases not matched to a gene: 7. CDR3 length equals 15 residues. Germline V gene lookup returns CDR1 SGHNT and CDR2 YYREEE (reference sequence). The CDR3 nucleotides are TGTGCCAGCAGCTTGGCAAGCGGGAGGGCCGGGACGCAGTATTTT. Translation gives CASSLASGRAGTQYF.

J is TRBJ2-3 and V is TRBV6-6; either TRBD1 or TRBD2 may fit D (6 bases each). Germline-derived CDR1 and CDR2 are MNHNY and SVGAGI (reference sequence). V lost 3 bases and J 5 bases, leaving 12 bases between the germline ends. The CDR3 spans 14 residues. The CDR3 DNA sequence: TGTGCCAGCAGTTATCCACAGGGAGGAGATACGCAGTATTTT. Translated: CASSYPQGGDTQYF.

The J gene is TRBJ2-7, the V gene TRBV28, with D possibly matching TRBD1 (5 bases). V lost 3 bases, J lost 3 bases, and 12 bases lay in between. The CDR3 runs to 14 residues. Germline V CDR1 and CDR2: MDHEN, SYDVKM. The CDR3 region is CASSFREGRYEQYF. The CDR3 nucleotides read TGTGCCAGCAGTTTCAGGGAAGGACGCTACGAGCAGTACTTC.

The chain is built from TRBV4-2 and TRBJ2-1; 12 nucleotides line up with TRBD2. This CDR3 contains 21 residues. From germline, CDR1 is LGHNA and CDR2 YNFKEQ. The J segment lost 4 bases and the V segment lost 1 base, leaving 17 bases of the junction unmatched. The CDR3 is CASSQALLTSGSKVVYNEQFF. In nucleotides, the CDR3 is TGTGCCAGCAGCCAAGCCCTCCTGACTAGCGGGAGTAAGGTTGTTTACAATGAGCAGTTCTTC.

The chain's CDR3 is CASSVLAQGAEEQYF. In DNA, the CDR3 is TGCGCCAGCAGTGTCTTAGCACAGGGGGCTGAGGAGCAGTACTTC. The chain uses TRBV10-1 and TRBJ2-7; TRBD1 matches 9 bases. The V and J ends lost 4 bases and 7 bases, in that order; junction bases with no gene match: 11. The CDR3 consists of 15 residues. Germline values: CDR1 WNHNN, CDR2 SYGVQD (reference sequence).

This clone has just a few counts. The rearrangement joins TRBV7-7 to TRBJ2-4; perhaps TRBD1 as D (6 bases). Germline values: CDR1 SSHAT, CDR2 FNYEAQ (reference sequence). Between the trimmed V and J ends, which lost 11 bases and 0 bases, there was a span of 20 bases. The CDR3 runs 16 residues. The chain's CDR3 is CAHPRGLSLAKNIQYF. Here the CDR3 DNA reads TGTGCCCACCCGAGGGGGTTGTCCTTAGCCAAAAACATTCAGTACTTC.

The rearrangement uses TRBV14 and TRBJ2-2; D possibly corresponds to TRBD2 (6 bases). Germline V gene sequence: CDR1 SGHDN, CDR2 FVKESK. This CDR3 comprises 15 residues. Trimming removed 4 bases from V and 7 bases from J, with 16 bases in between. CDR3: CASSLRGRPDGELFF. The CDR3 DNA reads TGTGCCAGCAGCCTACGGGGGAGACCGGACGGGGAGCTGTTTTTT. The full variable domain, with the rest looked up from reference TRBV14 and TRBJ2-2, is EAGVTQFPSHSVIEKGQTVTLRCDPISGHDNLYWYRRVMGKEIKFLLHFVKESKQDESGMPNNRFLAERTGGTYSTLKVQPAELEDSGVYFCASSLRGRPDGELFFGEGSRLTVL.

The chain combines TRBV19 with TRBJ1-4; D gene uncertain. V gave up 4 bases and J gave up 2 bases, with 20 bases separating them. Germline V gene lookup returns CDR1 LNHDA and CDR2 SQIVND (reference sequence). CDR3 size: 18 residues. In DNA, the CDR3 is TGTGCCAGTAGTAGTGGGAGGCCCGGGCCAGGCACTAATGAAAAACTGTTTTTT. The encoded protein is CASSSGRPGPGTNEKLFF.

V gene TRBV7-2 combines with J gene TRBJ2-7, with 12 bases that match TRBD2. This CDR3 contains 16 residues. V trimming: 2 bases; J trimming: 3 bases; junction bases outside the gene matches: 5. Germline CDR1 SGHTA, CDR2 FQGNSA. In DNA form, the CDR3 reads TGTGCCAGCAGCTTAATCTCTAGCGGGAGGGGCTACGAGCAGTACTTC. Translated, it gives CASSLISSGRGYEQYF.

The rearrangement joins TRBV7-3 to TRBJ2-3; 12 bases are a match to TRBD2. V was clipped by 5 bases and J by 5 bases; unmatched bases: 2. Germline V gene sequence: CDR1 SGHTA, CDR2 FQGTGA. The CDR3 spans 14 residues. The CDR3 bases are TGTGCCAGCAGCCCGGGACTAGCGGGAGATACGCAGTATTTT. Translated: CASSPGLAGDTQYF.

This sequence joins TRBV19 and TRBJ2-1; D could derive from TRBD1 or TRBD2 (5 bases each). This CDR3 is 13 amino acids long. CDR1 LNHDA and CDR2 SQIVND come from the germline V gene (reference sequence). V lost 0 bases to trimming and J lost 11 bases, with 11 bases between them. CDR3 loop: CASSIDLLGQQFF. CDR3 sequence (DNA): TGTGCCAGTAGTATAGATCTCTTGGGACAGCAGTTCTTC.

Only one count was recorded for this clone. The CDR3, as DNA: TGCGCCAGCGCCCCAGACGGGGGGCTTGGGGATACGCAGTATTTT. Translation gives CASAPDGGLGDTQYF. This rearrangement joins TRBV4-3 to TRBJ2-3; a weak D match, TRBD2 (7 bases). CDR1 and CDR2 (germline): LGHNA, YSLEER. V was trimmed by 8 bases and J by 6 bases, leaving 21 bases between them. The CDR3 length is 15 residues.

The chain links TRBV5-1 to TRBJ1-1; a possible D gene is TRBD1 (5 bases). V gave up 4 bases and J gave up 0 bases, with 13 bases separating them. The CDR3 runs 15 residues. Germline CDR1 and CDR2: SGHRS and YFSETQ. The CDR3 protein is CASSALGVMNTEAFF. In nucleotides, the CDR3 is TGCGCCAGCAGCGCCCTGGGGGTCATGAACACTGAAGCTTTCTTT.

The chain uses TRBV19 and TRBJ1-1; 7 positions match TRBD1. Germline V gives CDR1 LNHDA, CDR2 SQIVND (reference sequence). Losses at the gene ends were 4 bases for V and 1 base for J; bases not matched to a gene: 0. This CDR3 contains 13 residues. The CDR3 region has the DNA TGTGCCAGTAGTAGGACAGGGAACACTGAAGCTTTCTTT. Amino acid sequence: CASSRTGNTEAFF.

The J gene is TRBJ2-1, the V gene TRBV29-1, with D hard to call. The CDR3 runs to 13 residues. Per germline, CDR1 SQVTM and CDR2 ANQGSEA. V lost 1 base and J 12 bases, leaving 16 bases between the germline ends. In DNA form, the CDR3 reads TGCAGCGTTGAAGTTAATCGAAGCGACGCGCAGTTCTTC. It codes for CSVEVNRSDAQFF.

The chain combines TRBV6-5 with TRBJ2-7, with D unclear. Germline assignment: CDR1 MNHEY and CDR2 SVGAGI. CDR3 length: 13 amino acids. V was shortened by 10 bases and J by 3 bases, with 16 bases between the two germline ends. DNA for the CDR3: TGTGCCACTTCAGAGGCGGTTGACTACGAGCAGTACTTC. Amino acids: CATSEAVDYEQYF.

The rearrangement links TRBV7-9 to TRBJ2-7; the match to TRBD1 covers 7 bases. This CDR3 has 14 amino acids. The V gene end was trimmed by 5 bases and the J gene end by 1 base; junction bases not matched to a gene: 5. Germline lookup yields CDR1 SEHNR and CDR2 FQNEAQ (reference sequence). This CDR3 is CASSARQGSYEQYF. DNA for the CDR3: TGTGCCAGCAGCGCACGACAGGGATCCTACGAGCAGTACTTC. Supplemented by reference TRBV7-9 and TRBJ2-7, the full variable domain reads DTGVSQNPRHKITKRGQNVTFRCDPISEHNRLYWYRQTLGQGPEFLTYFQNEAQLEKSRLLSDRFSAERPKGSFSTLEIQRTEQGDSAMYLCASSARQGSYEQYFGPGTRLTVT.

The rearrangement uses TRBV2 and TRBJ1-2, with 10 bases that match TRBD1. V trimming: 6 bases; J trimming: 2 bases; junction bases outside the gene matches: 3. The CDR3 length is 14 residues. The germline gives CDR1 SNHLY, CDR2 FYNNEI. CDR3 sequence: CASRSTGGNYGYTF. Written as DNA, the CDR3 is TGTGCCAGCAGATCGACAGGGGGCAACTATGGCTACACCTTC.

The chain uses TRBV5-1 and TRBJ2-3, with 12 bases identical to TRBD2. Germline-derived CDR1 and CDR2 are SGHRS and YFSETQ. V dropped 3 bases and J dropped 6; count of bases not matched to a gene: 8. The CDR3 covers 16 residues. This chain's CDR3 is CASSSTSGGRGDTQYF. The CDR3 DNA sequence: TGCGCCAGCAGCTCGACTAGCGGGGGCCGGGGGGATACGCAGTATTTT.

V gene TRBV5-8 combines with J gene TRBJ2-7; TRBD2 matches at 10 bases. Germline CDR1 reads SGHTS; CDR2 reads YDEGEE. Trimming took 2 bases from V and 4 from J; bases not matched to a gene: 12. The CDR3 runs to 17 residues. The CDR3 DNA follows: TGTGCCAGCAGCTTCCTCGCCAGCGGGGGGGCCGGGTACGAGCAGTACTTC. As protein: CASSFLASGGAGYEQYF.

This chain joins TRBV15 and TRBJ2-3; 7 bases fit TRBD1. Germline lookup yields CDR1 LNHNV and CDR2 YYDKDF (reference sequence). The CDR3 extends over 15 amino acids. After removal of 4 bases from V and 2 bases from J, the junction contained 6 bases not matched to a gene. The CDR3 sequence: CATSISGGNTDTQYF. In nucleotides, the CDR3 is TGTGCCACCAGCATATCAGGGGGAAACACAGATACGCAGTATTTT.

The gene calls are TRBV4-2 and TRBJ2-1, with TRBD2 matching over 8 bases. V trimming: 1 base; J trimming: 6 bases; junction bases outside the gene matches: 2. The CDR3 length is 14 residues. CDR1 LGHNA and CDR2 YNFKEQ come from the germline V gene. This CDR3 is CASSQAGGPNEQFF. For the CDR3, the DNA is TGTGCCAGCAGCCAAGCGGGGGGGCCCAATGAGCAGTTCTTC.

The chain combines TRBV4-1 with TRBJ2-2; D is uncertain. CDR3 length: 13 residues. Germline lookup yields CDR1 MGHRA and CDR2 YSYEKL. With 4 bases removed from V and 4 bases from J, the gap between germline ends came to 7 bases. Here the CDR3 DNA reads TGCGCCAGCAGCCGAATGATCACCGGGGAGCTGTTTTTT. This codes for CASSRMITGELFF.

The V gene is TRBV19, the J gene TRBJ2-7, with a possible D match to TRBD1 (6 bases). The CDR3 has 15 residues. Trimming pared 5 bases from V and 0 bases from J, leaving 14 bases between. Germline V gene sequence: CDR1 LNHDA, CDR2 SQIVND (reference sequence). The CDR3 DNA reads as TGTGCCAGTAGTGCCCCCGGGACATCCTCCTACGAGCAGTACTTC. This sequence encodes CASSAPGTSSYEQYF.